This TCR beta chain is from a study of T-cell reconstitution after alpha-beta-depleted transplantation in children. This clonotype was picked up a small number of times. This CDR3 is built from 15 residues. Losses at the gene ends were 5 bases for V and 3 bases for J; bases not matched to a gene: 8. CDR1 DFQATT and CDR2 SNEGSKA come from the germline V gene (reference sequence). Unique molecular identifiers were incorporated into the prepared TCRbeta library. TCRdb redid the calling of the PCR reads with MiXCR, one entry per CDR3 protein. The data show roughly 300,000 distinct CDR3 sequences, about a tenth seen once.

The material sequenced was PBMCs from the stem cell graft donor, taken from the stem cell graft. The genes are TRBV20-1 and TRBJ2-1; 9 nucleotides agree with TRBD2. The sequence was obtained from a human donor who donated a stem cell graft to a child with acute lymphoblastic leukemia. The CDR3 reads CSAHPLAGNYNEQFF. Here the CDR3 DNA reads TGCAGTGCTCACCCTCTAGCGGGGAACTACAATGAGCAGTTCTTC.